This TCR beta chain is from a study of control samples from healthy donors and cancer patients. V lost 2 bases, J lost 4 bases, and 17 bases lay in between. The CDR3 extends over 16 amino acids. Germline values: CDR1 ENHRY, CDR2 SYGVKD. Assay: immunoSEQ multiplex PCR; the TCRdb copy retains only in-frame clones and omits some. The sample shows approximately 190,000 clones, 90% to 95% of them seen only once. The source material was blood. The receptor's source is a man aged 25-45 years in good health. The J gene is TRBJ1-2, the V gene TRBV10-3; no definite D call. The CDR3 protein is CAISEIRPTGGYGYTF. Written as DNA, the CDR3 is TGTGCCATCAGTGAGATACGACCGACTGGAGGCTATGGCTACACCTTC.